This TCR beta chain was captured by sequencing in a study of T-cell memory formation after mild COVID-19. Amplification by 5'RACE using constant-segment primers produced TCR alpha and TCR beta cDNA libraries that carried sample barcodes and UMIs. Via MiXCR, TCRdb re-called the 5' RACE reads, giving one row per CDR3 protein. The profile shows approximately 210,000 distinct CDR3 sequences, roughly a tenth of them singletons. The clonotype was recovered from a young man who had mild COVID-19 (a few samples of this study predate the infection). Cell type and time point are not known. Sequencing used PBMCs or a T cell subset sorted from them (not recorded which).

DNA for the CDR3: TGTGCCAGCAGTTTAAATTACGGTCCGATCTCTTACTCGGAAGCTTTCTTT. It yields the protein CASSLNYGPISYSEAFF. The chain joins TRBV27 to TRBJ1-1; no firm D call. Trimming removed 2 bases from V and 8 bases from J, with 24 bases in between. Germline CDR1 is MNHEY and CDR2 is SMNVEV (reference sequence). This CDR3 spans 17 amino acids.